Each of the 14 T cell receptor beta chains below was sequenced from the same sample in a study of blood T cell repertoires in COVID-19. Profiling relied on immunoSEQ multiplex PCR, and the TCRdb table lists in-frame clones only, not all of them. The sample lists tens of thousands of clones, 80% to 90% occurring once. The sample was peripheral blood. These receptors originate from a man aged 55 to 70 with COVID-19, enrolled during active disease.

This clone was recorded a few times. The rearrangement joins TRBV27 to TRBJ2-2, with a tentative D call TRBD2 (5 bases). The germline V gene has CDR1 MNHEY and CDR2 SMNVEV (reference sequence). This CDR3 comprises 14 residues. Trimming cost V 8 bases and J 1 base, with 11 bases left between them. The DNA of the CDR3 is TGTGCCAGCTCTACCGGGGAGAACACCGGGGAGCTGTTTTTT. This codes for CASSTGENTGELFF.

The chain carries TRBV19 and TRBJ2-1; 8 bases fit TRBD1. This CDR3 comprises 16 residues. Germline CDR1 is LNHDA and CDR2 is SQIVND (reference sequence). Unmatched junction bases numbered 8, after V lost 5 bases and J lost 2 bases. The CDR3 here is CASSPQGAQAYNEQFF. CDR3 coding DNA: TGTGCCAGTAGTCCCCAGGGGGCTCAGGCCTACAATGAGCAGTTCTTC. Complete variable domain (other parts from reference TRBV19 and TRBJ2-1): DGGITQSPKYLFRKEGQNVTLSCEQNLNHDAMYWYRQDPGQGLRLIYYSQIVNDFQKGDIAEGYSVSREKKESFPLTVTSAQKNPTAFYLCASSPQGAQAYNEQFFGPGTRLTVL.

The chain couples TRBV6-2 or TRBV6-3 to TRBJ1-1; no clear D gene. The CDR3 extends over 14 amino acids. Trimming left V 1 base short and J 6 bases short, with 12 bases between. Germline V gene lookup returns CDR1 MNHEY and CDR2 SVGEGT. The CDR3 DNA is TGTGCCAGCAGTTACTTCCGGGGTTTCTCTGAAGCTTTCTTT. Protein product: CASSYFRGFSEAFF.

The chain employs TRBV27 and TRBJ1-6; D not certain. Germline CDR1 reads MNHEY; CDR2 reads SMNVEV (reference sequence). The germline V and J ends were trimmed by 1 base and 6 bases, with 7 bases remaining between them. CDR3 length: 14 amino acids. The CDR3 DNA reads as TGTGCCAGCAGTTTATTGGGGAGTAATTCACCCCTCCACTTT. This codes for CASSLLGSNSPLHF.

For the CDR3, the DNA is TGCAGCGTTGGGCAGGGGCTAGGCTATGGCTACACCTTC. Translated, it gives CSVGQGLGYGYTF. The gene calls are TRBV29-1 and TRBJ1-2, with D tentatively TRBD1 (6 bases). The CDR3 is made up of 13 amino acids. Germline CDR1 is SQVTM and CDR2 is ANQGSEA. The V and J ends lost 4 bases and 4 bases respectively, with 13 bases between them. Together with reference TRBV29-1 and TRBJ1-2, the CDR3 gives the full variable domain: SAVISQKPSRDICQRGTSLTIQCQVDSQVTMMFWYRQQPGQSLTLIATANQGSEATYESGFVIDKFPISRPNLTFSTLTVSNMSPEDSSIYLCSVGQGLGYGYTFGSGTRLTVV.

This chain links TRBV5-1 with TRBJ1-1; a possible D gene is TRBD1 (6 bases). This CDR3 is built from 14 residues. Per germline, CDR1 SGHRS and CDR2 YFSETQ. V lost 5 bases and J 1 base, leaving 12 bases between the germline ends. CDR3 protein: CASSPGHSNTEAFF. As DNA, the CDR3 is TGCGCCAGCAGTCCGGGACACTCGAACACTGAAGCTTTCTTT.

The CDR3 DNA follows: TGCGCCAGCAGTGTGCGGCAGGGGTCCGGTGGCTACACCTTC. Translated: CASSVRQGSGGYTF. V is TRBV10-2 and J is TRBJ1-2, with D perhaps matching TRBD1 (6 bases). CDR1 and CDR2 (germline): WSHSY, SAAADI. V gave up 4 bases and J gave up 7 bases, with 16 bases separating them. This CDR3 is built from 14 residues.

The V gene is TRBV19, the J gene TRBJ2-3; TRBD1 matches 7 bases. In germline, CDR1 is LNHDA, CDR2 SQIVND (reference sequence). This CDR3 has 18 residues. V lost 6 bases, J lost 3 bases, and 18 bases stayed unmatched. The CDR3 coding sequence is TGTGCCAGTAGGGACCGTAGAGGGGGCTTTAACATTACAGATACGCAGTATTTT. This translates into CASRDRRGGFNITDTQYF. Filled out from reference TRBV19 and TRBJ2-3, the complete variable domain reads DGGITQSPKYLFRKEGQNVTLSCEQNLNHDAMYWYRQDPGQGLRLIYYSQIVNDFQKGDIAEGYSVSREKKESFPLTVTSAQKNPTAFYLCASRDRRGGFNITDTQYFGPGTRLTVL.

The chain is built from TRBV9 and TRBJ1-1; D remains ambiguous. Germline V gives CDR1 SGDLS, CDR2 YYNGEE. The CDR3 runs to 12 residues. Trimming removed 3 bases at V and 6 bases at J, with 9 bases between. The CDR3, as DNA: TGTGCCAGCAGCGCCCTTACACCTGAAGCTTTCTTT. It is translated as CASSALTPEAFF.

The chain employs TRBV19 and TRBJ2-3; D is uncertain. Deletions cut 8 bases from V and 1 base from J, with 16 bases between. The CDR3 consists of 15 residues. In germline, CDR1 is LNHDA, CDR2 SQIVND (reference sequence). The CDR3 loop reads CASSPRRSGTDTQYF. Here the CDR3 DNA reads TGTGCCAGTTCCCCCCGGAGATCCGGCACAGATACGCAGTATTTT.

The chain links TRBV7-9 to TRBJ2-1; D not certain. The CDR3 is 14 residues long. Germline V gene lookup returns CDR1 SEHNR and CDR2 FQNEAQ (reference sequence). V lost 2 bases, J lost 0 bases, and 5 bases lay in between. The CDR3 loop is CASSLPSSYNEQFF. CDR3 nucleotide sequence: TGTGCCAGCAGCTTACCCAGCTCCTACAATGAGCAGTTCTTC.

The chain uses TRBV6-5 and TRBJ2-7; D is perhaps TRBD2 (7 bases). V lost 7 bases, J lost 2 bases, and 18 bases lay in between. This CDR3 has 15 residues. Germline V gives CDR1 MNHEY, CDR2 SVGAGI. CDR3 region: CASTRGAGATYEQYF. The CDR3, as DNA: TGTGCCAGCACCCGGGGGGCAGGCGCCACCTACGAGCAGTACTTC.

This clone was observed a single time. The V gene is TRBV5-4, the J gene TRBJ2-5; 10 nucleotides align to TRBD1. This CDR3 spans 13 amino acids. Losses at the gene ends were 5 bases for V and 5 bases for J; bases not matched to a gene: 3. Germline loops: CDR1 SGHNT, CDR2 YYREEE (reference sequence). CDR3 loop: CASRTGGEETQYF. The CDR3, as DNA: TGTGCCAGCAGGACAGGGGGCGAGGAGACCCAGTACTTC.

The chain uses TRBV27 and TRBJ1-5; TRBD1 is a possible D gene (6 bases). V lost 6 bases, J lost 0 bases, and 12 bases lay in between. Germline V gene lookup returns CDR1 MNHEY and CDR2 SMNVEV (reference sequence). The CDR3 is 15 residues long. The CDR3 loop reads CASRGQLNSNQPQHF. CDR3 nucleotide sequence: TGTGCCAGCAGAGGACAGCTAAATAGCAATCAGCCCCAGCATTTT.